Listed below are T cell receptor beta chains from one sample, sequenced in a study of PD-1 blockade in classical Hodgkin lymphoma. TCRdb keeps only in-frame clones here, not all; method: immunoSEQ multiplex PCR. Seen here are some 63,000 clones, over 85% observed once, and the top ten hold over 9.5%. The sequencing used peripheral blood mononuclear cells (PBMCs), collected at baseline. The source of these receptors is a human donor with classical Hodgkin lymphoma. CDR3s include the opening cysteine and the closing phenylalanine or tryptophan. The D gene is left open where the match is weak.

V	J	D	CDR3
TRBV4-1	TRBJ1-1	-	CASSQAAGMNTEAFF
TRBV6-4	TRBJ2-1	TRBD1	CASSLTGVNEQFF
TRBV25-1	TRBJ2-7	-	CASNGNLGEQYF
TRBV28	TRBJ2-1	TRBD1	CASSLTGQGPKQFF
TRBV5-1	TRBJ2-5	TRBD2	CASMSGGLAGDQETQYF
TRBV28	TRBJ1-4	-	CASSLFWGGNEKLFF
TRBV29-1	TRBJ1-1	-	CSVLQGNTEAFF
TRBV28	TRBJ1-2	-	CASSLLAHNYGYTF
TRBV6-1	TRBJ2-5	TRBD1	CASSERQGRSEQYF
TRBV11-2	TRBJ2-5	-	CASSLMEGSQETQYF
TRBV4-1	TRBJ2-3	TRBD1	CASSQEGTGSDTQYF
TRBV2	TRBJ2-5	TRBD2	CASSRDYAGGQETQYF
TRBV7-9	TRBJ1-5	-	CASSLDGGGDQPQHF
TRBV19	TRBJ1-6	-	CASRLKPRQENSPLHF
TRBV7-8	TRBJ1-5	TRBD1	CASSFGQGINQPQHF
TRBV5-1	TRBJ2-7	TRBD1	CASSPDRGLYEQYF
TRBV28	TRBJ2-1	TRBD1	CASSNMDRAYNEQFF
TRBV7-2	TRBJ1-2	-	CASSLAGSSYGYTF
TRBV6-5	TRBJ2-7	-	CASSSTAYEQYF
TRBV28	TRBJ2-5	TRBD1	CASRIGQGRGETQYF
TRBV7-2	TRBJ2-3	-	CASAFSSGWRGRPDTQYF
TRBV19	TRBJ1-5	-	CASSIDGGGEPQHF
TRBV20-1	TRBJ2-3	-	CSAPLLDTQYF
TRBV7-6	TRBJ2-7	TRBD2	CASSLELAGGSYEQYF
TRBV19	TRBJ1-2	-	CASSSRGLTDGYTF
TRBV28	TRBJ2-5	-	CASSLCILRKPGAPGAADTETQYF
TRBV28	TRBJ1-4	TRBD1	CASKGQGPEKLFF
TRBV14	TRBJ1-1	-	CASSHSRVTEAFF
TRBV18	TRBJ2-7	-	CASSPSSRESYEQYF
TRBV30	TRBJ1-1	-	CAWTPGGVNTEAFF
TRBV6-5	TRBJ1-4	-	CASSYSEGTNEKLFF
TRBV7-9	TRBJ2-1	TRBD1	CASSPATGAGLYNEQFF
TRBV5-1	TRBJ1-1	-	CASSLPRENTEAFF
TRBV7-9	TRBJ1-6	TRBD1	CASSPWTGRDSPLHF
TRBV6-5	TRBJ2-7	-	CASSPGPPEEGEQYF
TRBV27	TRBJ2-2	TRBD1	CASRPGTANTGELFF